This is a list of T cell receptor beta chains from one sample in a study of cytomegalovirus exposure and HLA in healthy donors. Sequencing used immunoSEQ multiplex PCR; TCRdb keeps in-frame clones, though not all of them. The sample comprises roughly 150,000 clones, approximately 78% of which are singletons, and 6.2% rests with the top ten. Sequencing was performed on PBMCs. The source of these receptors is a woman aged 40 to 50 in good health and CMV-seropositive. Each CDR3 is given without its conserved first and last residue. The D gene is left open where the match is weak.

TRBD1 | TRBJ2-7 | TRBV6-5 | ASSSSGTGTHEQY
NA | TRBJ1-2 | TRBV23-1 | ASSLADGNYGYT
TRBD1 | TRBJ2-4 | TRBV6-1 | ASSQGGGNIQY
TRBD1 | TRBJ1-5 | TRBV4-1 | ASSPGGRGNQPQH
NA | TRBJ1-2 | TRBV10-3 | AISENLLTPKGYT
TRBD1 | TRBJ1-5 | TRBV10-2 | ASAGGFSQPQH
NA | TRBJ1-1 | TRBV18 | ASSPPSGGWGMNTEAF
NA | TRBJ1-2 | TRBV20-1 | NTATAGGYT
NA | TRBJ1-2 | TRBV19 | ASSIRSLANYGYT
NA | TRBJ1-2 | TRBV20-1 | SARPRWGYT
NA | TRBJ1-3 | TRBV25-1 | ASSESGDSGNTIY
NA | TRBJ2-4 | TRBV5-6 | ASSLDLGGANIQY
NA | TRBJ2-1 | TRBV11-3 | ASSSRLPAYNEQF
NA | TRBJ1-2 | TRBV5-4 | ASREGGGAGYGYT
TRBD1 | TRBJ1-1 | TRBV6-1 | ASSETRTGTEAF
NA | TRBJ1-2 | TRBV19 | ASSHGQGNGYT
NA | TRBJ1-5 | TRBV6-1 | ASSLNYMVGPQH
TRBD2 | TRBJ2-1 | TRBV6-6 | ASSYLGLAGIPEQF
TRBD2 | TRBJ2-1 | TRBV19 | ASSISGKNEQF
TRBD1 | NA | TRBV5-1 | ASSFRNPGQGAFEQY
NA | TRBJ1-5 | TRBV28 | ASRRISLGNQPQH
TRBD1 | TRBJ1-5 | TRBV7-2 | ASSLALGQGSNQPQH
NA | TRBJ2-1 | TRBV2 | ASSQQEIKYNEQF
TRBD1 | TRBJ1-2 | TRBV19 | ASSITTGGGYT
TRBD2 | TRBJ2-7 | TRBV11-3 | ASSLESGSHPYEQY
TRBD2 | TRBJ2-1 | TRBV28 | ASSLTPASGSDEQF
TRBD1 | TRBJ1-2 | TRBV9 | ASSVSDRDRTNYGYT
TRBD2 | TRBJ2-7 | TRBV6-5 | ASSYQAGRGYEQY
NA | TRBJ2-1 | TRBV15 | ATSRAGLNNEQF
TRBD2 | TRBJ2-7 | TRBV7-2 | ASSSQGTSGSHEQY
TRBD1 | TRBJ2-7 | TRBV5-1 | ASSPGQGAYEQY
NA | TRBJ1-4 | TRBV6-5 | ASSYRLAGREKLF
NA | TRBJ2-5 | TRBV2 | ASSLLETQY
NA | TRBJ2-7 | TRBV5-1 | ASSPRNRQDPPLEQY
TRBD1 | TRBJ1-2 | TRBV5-5 | ASSRTTGGVLIGYT
NA | TRBJ1-4 | TRBV7-8 | ASSPDRFNEKLF
TRBD1 | TRBJ2-7 | TRBV2 | ASRTGTGTYEQY
NA | TRBJ2-6 | TRBV19 | ASSISGANVLT
NA | TRBJ1-4 | TRBV7-8 | ASTSQGLGKLF
TRBD1 | TRBJ1-1 | TRBV5-5 | ASSLIQGVAVTEAF
TRBD1 | TRBJ2-5 | TRBV10-2 | ASRATGVETQY
TRBD2 | TRBJ2-3 | TRBV11-3 | ASQRGTTDTQY
TRBD1 | TRBJ1-1 | TRBV9 | ASSPIGTGLNTEAF
TRBD2 | TRBJ2-5 | TRBV7-7 | ASSTGLAGSQETQY
NA | TRBJ2-1 | TRBV9 | ASKKWMGGGRNEQF
TRBD1 | TRBJ1-3 | TRBV6-5 | ASGQGAGNTIY
NA | NA | TRBV10-3 | AISDSQSSYEQY
NA | TRBJ2-7 | TRBV6-1 | ASSERGQSYEQY
TRBD1 | TRBJ1-4 | TRBV5-8 | ASSGRDSLNEKLF
NA | TRBJ2-7 | TRBV5-6 | ASSSSDEQY
TRBD2 | TRBJ2-7 | TRBV10-2 | ASSEIPAGGSYEQY